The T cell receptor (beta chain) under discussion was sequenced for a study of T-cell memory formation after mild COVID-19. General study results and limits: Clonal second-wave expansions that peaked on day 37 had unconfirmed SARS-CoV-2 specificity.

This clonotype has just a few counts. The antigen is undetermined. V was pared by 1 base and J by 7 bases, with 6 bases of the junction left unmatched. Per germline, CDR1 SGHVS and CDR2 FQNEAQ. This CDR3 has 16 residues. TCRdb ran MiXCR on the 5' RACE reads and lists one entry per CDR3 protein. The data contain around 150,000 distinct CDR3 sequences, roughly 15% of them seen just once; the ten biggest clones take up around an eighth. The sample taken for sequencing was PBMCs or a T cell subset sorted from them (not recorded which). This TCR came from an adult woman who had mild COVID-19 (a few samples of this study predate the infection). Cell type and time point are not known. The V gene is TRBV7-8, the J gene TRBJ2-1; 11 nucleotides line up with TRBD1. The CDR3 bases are TGTGCCAGCAGCTTAGGGGGACAGGGGGTGTGGAATGAGCAGTTCTTC. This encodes CASSLGGQGVWNEQFF.